The clone carrying this T cell receptor beta chain was found many times. No antigen is known for it. This sample is part of a study of CD8 T cells in ankylosing spondylitis. The CDR3 covers 15 residues. Germline CDR1 SGHDT, CDR2 YYEEEE. Trimming left V 5 bases short and J 1 base short, with 15 bases between. Notes on the study in general: Reports of some motif variants in reactive arthritis synovial fluid and blood predate this one. Researchers reportedly found disease-linked clones significantly enriched in matched ankylosing spondylitis synovial fluid. The disease-linked clones had a CD8+ phenotype and low blood frequencies. There was a TCR beta motif, made of several highly homologous variants, that appeared characteristic of ankylosing spondylitis blood.

Making the TCR beta libraries involved quantitative 5'-RACE with molecular barcodes. MiXCR was run by TCRdb on the 5' RACE reads, yielding one entry per CDR3 protein. The profile shows under 550,000 distinct CDR3 sequences, roughly 25% of them singletons. The V and J genes are TRBV5-6 and TRBJ1-2; maybe TRBD1 (5 bases). Sequences were obtained from blood, either unsorted or a sorted T cell fraction (not recorded which). The receptor comes from a male donor with ankylosing spondylitis. Here the CDR3 reads CASRGRRALNYGYTF. The CDR3 DNA sequence: TGTGCCAGCAGGGGCCGCAGGGCGCTTAACTATGGCTACACCTTC.